The source of this T cell receptor beta chain is a study of blood T cell repertoires in COVID-19. Study in general: The United States, Italy and Spain were the sources of the acute and convalescent COVID-19 samples. T cells, B-cell-depleted T cells, or PBMCs provided the cDNA or gDNA that served as material.

The V gene end was trimmed by 5 bases and the J gene end by 3 bases; junction bases not matched to a gene: 18. The CDR3 extends over 20 amino acids. Germline CDR1 MDHEN, CDR2 SYDVKM. The authors' processing: Amplification from reference gene primers served as the basis for estimated nucleated cell counts. This table comes from immunoSEQ multiplex PCR, and its TCRdb copy is limited to in-frame clones, with some not included. The DNA gave D and trimming, while V, J and clone size come from that table. The sample contains about 190,000 clones, more than 60% of which appear only once. The sequence derives from a woman aged 50 to 60 with acute or convalescent COVID-19. The chain carries TRBV28 and TRBJ2-7; 14 nucleotides agree with TRBD2. Source material: peripheral blood. The CDR3 DNA is TGTGCCAGCAGTGCGATAATAGGGACTAGCGGGAGTAGATCGGACTACGAGCAGTACTTC. Amino acids: CASSAIIGTSGSRSDYEQYF.